These 29 T cell receptor beta chains originate from one sample sequenced in a study of CD8+CD57+ T cells in acquired aplastic anemia. The template for TCR beta VDJ and CDR3 sequence profiling was genomic DNA. TCRdb reprocessed the reads with MiXCR, giving one entry per CDR3 protein. The repertoire includes 200,000 to 250,000 distinct CDR3 sequences, 30% to 40% of them detected once, and 1.1% sits in the top ten. The specimen sequenced was sorted CD4+, CD8+, or CD8+CD57+ T cells (not recorded which) from PBMCs. The receptors were sampled from a human donor in good health, serving as a control.

Remarks on this clonotype: The junction does not match germline at one end; this may be a read error. CDR3 DNA sequence: TGTGCCAGCAGTCACAGGACAGTGGGAACTGAAGCTTTCTTT. Encoded protein: CASSHRTVGTEAFF. The chain is built from TRBV10-3 and TRBJ1-1, with a weak D call TRBD1 (6 bases). Germline CDR1 reads ENHRY; CDR2 reads SYGVKD. The CDR3 runs to 14 residues.

Many counts were recorded for this clonotype. The junction does not match germline at one end; this may be a read error. The DNA for the CDR3 is TGTGCCAGCATTAACAAGTTGTTCGGGGGCTTCCACGAGAAGTACTTC. This translates into CASINKLFGGFHEKYF. The chain links TRBV2 to TRBJ2-7, with D possibly called TRBD1 or TRBD2 (6 bases each). The germline V gene encodes CDR1 SNHLY and CDR2 FYNNEI. The CDR3 contains 16 residues.

The rearrangement links TRBV7-3 to TRBJ1-1, with D possibly being TRBD1 (5 bases). Germline values: CDR1 SGHTA, CDR2 FQGTGA. Trimming left V 2 bases short and J 9 bases short, with 19 bases between. CDR3 size: 15 residues. CDR3 amino acids: CASSLGGTGRSKAFF. CDR3 DNA sequence: TGTGCCAGCAGCTTAGGGGGAACCGGCCGAAGTAAAGCTTTCTTT.

This clonotype was observed at least ten times. The CDR3 DNA follows: TGTGCCAGCAGCCTCGGGACGGTGTCCTACAATGAGCAGTTCTTC. It codes for CASSLGTVSYNEQFF. The gene calls are TRBV7-2 and TRBJ2-1, with D perhaps matching TRBD1 or TRBD2 (5 bases each). The CDR3 extends over 15 amino acids. The germline CDR1 and CDR2 sequences are SGHTA and FQGNSA. V was trimmed by 5 bases and J by 1 base, leaving 12 bases between them.

This clonotype was seen at least ten times. This chain uses TRBV7-9 with TRBJ1-2; D unclear. The CDR3 sequence is 12 residues long. Trimming took off 5 bases at V and 4 bases at J, with 8 bases between the two ends. Germline lookup yields CDR1 SEHNR and CDR2 FQNEAQ (reference sequence). CDR3 protein: CASSRASYGYTF. The CDR3 coding sequence is TGTGCCAGCAGCCGGGCCTCCTATGGCTACACCTTC. Supplemented by reference TRBV7-9 and TRBJ1-2, the full variable domain reads DTGVSQNPRHKITKRGQNVTFRCDPISEHNRLYWYRQTLGQGPEFLTYFQNEAQLEKSRLLSDRFSAERPKGSFSTLEIQRTEQGDSAMYLCASSRASYGYTFGSGTRLTVV.

The genes are TRBV6-2 or TRBV6-3 and TRBJ2-1, with TRBD1 matching 7 bases. This CDR3 has 16 amino acids. CDR1 and CDR2 from the germline V gene are MNHEY and SVGEGT. After removal of 0 bases from V and 2 bases from J, the junction contained 4 bases not matched to a gene. The DNA of the CDR3 is TGTGCCAGCAGTTACTCGAGGCAGGGGGCCTACAATGAGCAGTTCTTC. Translation: CASSYSRQGAYNEQFF.

The sample holds many counts of this clonotype. The chain joins TRBV2 to TRBJ1-1; unclear D gene. Trimming took off 2 bases at V and 8 bases at J, with 6 bases between the two ends. CDR1 SNHLY and CDR2 FYNNEI come from the germline V gene. This CDR3 region has 11 residues. The CDR3 here is CASSEWGEAFF. The CDR3 bases are TGTGCCAGCAGTGAATGGGGAGAAGCTTTCTTT. The entire variable domain, with the rest obtained from reference TRBV2 and TRBJ1-1, is as follows: EPEVTQTPSHQVTQMGQEVILRCVPISNHLYFYWYRQILGQKVEFLVSFYNNEISEKSEIFDDQFSVERPDGSNFTLKIRSTKLEDSAMYFCASSEWGEAFFGQGTRLTVV.

The rearrangement uses TRBV20-1 and TRBJ1-1, with TRBD1 matching 11 bases. Germline CDR1 reads DFQATT; CDR2 reads SNEGSKA (reference sequence). The junction had 8 bases not matched to a gene; V was cut back by 5 bases and J by 6 bases. The CDR3 length is 14 residues. CDR3 region: CSADPGQGDAEAFF. Here the CDR3 DNA reads TGCAGTGCTGACCCGGGACAGGGGGACGCTGAAGCTTTCTTT.

This chain connects TRBV2 to TRBJ1-6; 11 bases match TRBD1. V trimming: 6 bases; J trimming: 8 bases; junction bases outside the gene matches: 3. The germline V gene has CDR1 SNHLY and CDR2 FYNNEI. The CDR3 has 14 residues. The CDR3 nucleotides read TGTGCCAGCAGGGCGGACAGGGGGCATTCACCCCTCCACTTT. Residues: CASRADRGHSPLHF.

V and J are TRBV27 and TRBJ2-7; 7 nucleotides match TRBD1. The V segment lost 4 bases and the J segment 3 bases; nucleotides outside the gene matches: 6. The length of the CDR3 is 14 residues. The germline V gene encodes CDR1 MNHEY and CDR2 SMNVEV (reference sequence). The CDR3 region has the DNA TGTGCCAGCAGTTCGACAGGGAATATCTACGAGCAGTACTTC. Encoded protein: CASSSTGNIYEQYF.

Only a few counts were recorded for this clonotype. The chain combines TRBV4-1 with TRBJ1-2; D perhaps matches TRBD1 (6 bases). V was pared by 3 bases and J by 0 bases, with 14 bases between. The CDR3 has 16 amino acids. CDR1 MGHRA and CDR2 YSYEKL come from the germline V gene. The CDR3 sequence is CASSQGAGTTNYGYTF. The CDR3 nucleotides are TGCGCCAGCAGCCAGGGGGCAGGAACAACTAACTATGGCTACACCTTC.

This clonotype was recorded a few times. This may stem from a read error, because a much larger clone lies one nucleotide away. The chain is built from TRBV7-8 and TRBJ1-4, with D unclear. This CDR3 has 16 residues. Trimming took off 4 bases at V and 6 bases at J, with 18 bases between the two ends. Germline V CDR1 and CDR2: SGHVS, FQNEAQ. The CDR3 spells CASSSLRNRVHEKLFF. The CDR3 DNA reads as TGTGCCAGCAGCTCGCTTAGGAATCGGGTCCATGAAAAACTGTTTTTT.

The chain has TRBV25-1 and TRBJ2-5, with 11 bases matching TRBD2. V lost 1 base, J lost 1 base, and 17 bases stayed unmatched. The CDR3 has 21 residues. Germline assignment: CDR1 MGHDK and CDR2 SYGVNS. CDR3 DNA: TGTGCCAGCAGTGAATTTCCTCGTTTGAGGAGACTAGCGGGACTCCAAGAGACCCAGTACTTC. This codes for CASSEFPRLRRLAGLQETQYF.

This clonotype appeared a single time. The chain links TRBV15 to TRBJ1-2; tentatively, D is TRBD1 (5 bases). Trimming took 0 bases from V and 0 from J, leaving 14 bases between them. The CDR3 runs to 17 residues. Germline assignment: CDR1 LNHNV and CDR2 YYDKDF (reference sequence). As DNA, the CDR3 is TGTGCCACCAGCAGAGACCTCACAGGTATCACTAACTATGGCTACACCTTC. The encoded protein is CATSRDLTGITNYGYTF.

Notes on this clonotype: With a much larger clone just one base away, this may be a read error. The V and J genes are TRBV19 and TRBJ1-1, with 7 bases lining up with TRBD1. V shed 5 bases and J 8 bases; nucleotides not matched to a gene: 14. In germline, CDR1 is LNHDA, CDR2 SQIVND (reference sequence). The CDR3 is made up of 15 amino acids. CDR3 sequence: CASSVITGQSLEAFF. Written as DNA, the CDR3 is TGTGCCAGTAGTGTTATTACGGGACAGTCTCTAGAAGCTTTCTTT.

Many counts were recorded for this clonotype. The rearrangement uses TRBV7-9 and TRBJ1-3, with a weak D call TRBD1 (5 bases). CDR3 size: 13 residues. V was trimmed by 8 bases and J by 0 bases, leaving 8 bases between them. The germline gives CDR1 SEHNR, CDR2 FQNEAQ (reference sequence). CDR3 sequence: CASGRVSGNTIYF. The CDR3 DNA is TGTGCCAGCGGCAGGGTCTCTGGAAACACCATATATTTT.

The chain carries TRBV10-1 and TRBJ2-1; TRBD2 matches 9 bases. CDR3 length: 12 residues. The germline V gene has CDR1 WNHNN and CDR2 SYGVQD (reference sequence). V lost 6 bases to trimming and J lost 12 bases; unmatched junction nucleotides: 6. CDR3 coding DNA: TGCGCCAGCAGGGATACGGGACTAGCGCAGTTCTTC. Translated, it gives CASRDTGLAQFF.

This clonotype has a handful of counts. V usage is TRBV6-1 and J usage is TRBJ2-7, with 11 bases fitting TRBD2. CDR3 length: 17 residues. J was trimmed by 0 bases and V by 4 bases; bases with no gene match: 8. CDR1 and CDR2 (germline): MNHNS, SASEGT. CDR3 in amino acids: CASSAVGTSGSSYEQYF. CDR3 nucleotide sequence: TGTGCCAGCAGTGCGGTCGGGACTAGCGGAAGCTCCTACGAGCAGTACTTC.

With regard to this clonotype: This may be a read error: a much more frequent sequence differs by one nucleotide. This chain joins TRBV6-1 and TRBJ1-6; D is ambiguous. The ends were cut back, 3 bases at V and 7 bases at J, with 13 bases in the middle. This CDR3 comprises 15 residues. Germline values: CDR1 MNHNS, CDR2 SASEGT. The chain's CDR3 is CASSEIGFRNSPLHF. The CDR3 DNA reads as TGTGCCAGCAGTGAGATAGGGTTCCGGAATTCACCCCTCCACTTT.

J is TRBJ2-3 and V is TRBV20-1, with TRBD2 matching 7 bases. Germline V gives CDR1 DFQATT, CDR2 SNEGSKA (reference sequence). The CDR3 loop spans 15 amino acids. V dropped 4 bases and J dropped 4; count of bases not matched to a gene: 11. CDR3 nucleotides: TGCAGTGCTAACCTGCGGGGGATTGGGGCAGATACGCAGTATTTT. This translates into CSANLRGIGADTQYF.

This chain joins TRBV25-1 and TRBJ2-7, with TRBD1 matching 7 bases. The CDR3 consists of 18 residues. Germline V gene sequence: CDR1 MGHDK, CDR2 SYGVNS. Trimming cost V 5 bases and J 4 bases; bases outside gene matches: 20. CDR3 in DNA: TGTGCCAGCAGTCTCAAATCTTCGACTGTACAGGGGTGGTACGAGCAGTACTTC. Its translation: CASSLKSSTVQGWYEQYF.

The chain combines TRBV25-1 with TRBJ1-2; D call uncertain. The length of the CDR3 is 13 residues. Between the trimmed V and J ends, which lost 4 bases and 2 bases, there was a span of 8 bases. Germline V lookup: CDR1 MGHDK, CDR2 SYGVNS. In DNA form, the CDR3 reads TGTGCCAGCAGTGTTGGCGAAAACTATGGCTACACCTTC. Protein sequence: CASSVGENYGYTF.

This clonotype was observed a handful of times. The J gene is TRBJ1-6, the V gene TRBV30; D is unresolved. The germline CDR1 and CDR2 sequences are GTSNPN and SVGIG (reference sequence). V lost 0 bases to trimming and J lost 4 bases, with 10 bases between them. CDR3 size: 15 residues. The CDR3 sequence is CAWSVAGTYNSPLHF. Written as DNA, the CDR3 is TGTGCCTGGAGTGTGGCAGGCACTTATAATTCACCCCTCCACTTT.

This clonotype was counted between two and nine times. A much more abundant neighbour one base away suggests this may be a read error. The chain uses TRBV2 and TRBJ2-1, with a tentative D call TRBD1 (6 bases). V gave up 6 bases and J gave up 2 bases, with 14 bases separating them. Germline-derived CDR1 and CDR2 are SNHLY and FYNNEI. The CDR3 runs to 15 residues. CDR3 DNA sequence: TGTGCCAGCAGGGAACAGGGACCTACCTACAATGAGCAGTTCTTC. This codes for CASREQGPTYNEQFF.

In regard to this clonotype: Its ends do not fully match the called genes, so a read error is possible. This chain links TRBV4-1 with TRBJ1-1, with TRBD1 matching over 8 bases. Germline V gives CDR1 MGHRA, CDR2 YSYEKL. This CDR3 region has 15 residues. The CDR3 loop reads CASSARQGLNTEAFF. The CDR3 bases are TGTGCCAGCAGCGCTAGACAGGGGTTAAACACTGAAGCTTTCTTT.

The table lists this clonotype with many counts. V is TRBV7-2 and J is TRBJ1-2; the match to TRBD1 covers 8 bases. Per germline, CDR1 SGHTA and CDR2 FQGNSA. The CDR3 is 14 residues long. V gave up 1 base and J gave up 6 bases; unmatched junction bases: 4. CDR3 in DNA: TGTGCCAGCAGCTTAGGGGGGACAGGCAATGGCTACACCTTC. Its protein is CASSLGGTGNGYTF.

There are many counts of this clonotype. The chain has TRBV2 and TRBJ2-1; either TRBD1 or TRBD2 may supply D (6 bases each). Deletions cut 6 bases from V and 0 bases from J, with 12 bases between. Germline V gene data show CDR1 as SNHLY and CDR2 as FYNNEI. The CDR3 is made up of 15 amino acids. CDR3 bases: TGTGCCAGCAGGCAAGGGGGGAGCTCCTACAATGAGCAGTTCTTC. This gives the protein CASRQGGSSYNEQFF.

In this sample, this clonotype turned up many times. The chain employs TRBV14 and TRBJ1-2; D unclear. Per the germline V gene, CDR1 is SGHDN and CDR2 is FVKESK. CDR3 size: 14 residues. V shed 4 bases and J shed 5 bases, with 14 bases lying between them. The CDR3 region is CASSPAASRYGYTF. DNA of the CDR3: TGTGCCAGCAGCCCTGCGGCCAGTCGTTATGGCTACACCTTC.

The rearrangement joins TRBV5-1 to TRBJ2-5, with D possibly being TRBD2 (6 bases). V lost 4 bases and J lost 0, with 13 bases in between. CDR1 SGHRS and CDR2 YFSETQ come from the germline V gene. The CDR3 has 15 amino acids. The CDR3 here is CASSLQGDYQETQYF. As DNA, the CDR3 is TGCGCCAGCAGCCTACAAGGGGACTACCAAGAGACCCAGTACTTC.